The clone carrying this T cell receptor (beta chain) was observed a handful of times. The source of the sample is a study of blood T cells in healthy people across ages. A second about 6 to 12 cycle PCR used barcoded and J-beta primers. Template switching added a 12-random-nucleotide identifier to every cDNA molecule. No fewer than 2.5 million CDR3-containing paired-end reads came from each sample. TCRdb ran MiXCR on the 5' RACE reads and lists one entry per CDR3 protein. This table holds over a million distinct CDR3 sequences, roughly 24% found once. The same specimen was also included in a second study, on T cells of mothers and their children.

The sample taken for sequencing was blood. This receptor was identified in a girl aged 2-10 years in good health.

CDR3 nucleotide sequence: TGTGCCAGCAGCCCGGGACCGACCCTAACGAACACCGGGGAGCTGTTTTTT. This encodes CASSPGPTLTNTGELFF. This rearrangement joins TRBV6-1 to TRBJ2-2; TRBD1 or TRBD2 may be the D gene (5 bases each). The germline CDR1 and CDR2 sequences are MNHNS and SASEGT. The V end was cut by 6 bases, the J end by 0 bases, with 17 bases between. CDR3 length: 17 residues.